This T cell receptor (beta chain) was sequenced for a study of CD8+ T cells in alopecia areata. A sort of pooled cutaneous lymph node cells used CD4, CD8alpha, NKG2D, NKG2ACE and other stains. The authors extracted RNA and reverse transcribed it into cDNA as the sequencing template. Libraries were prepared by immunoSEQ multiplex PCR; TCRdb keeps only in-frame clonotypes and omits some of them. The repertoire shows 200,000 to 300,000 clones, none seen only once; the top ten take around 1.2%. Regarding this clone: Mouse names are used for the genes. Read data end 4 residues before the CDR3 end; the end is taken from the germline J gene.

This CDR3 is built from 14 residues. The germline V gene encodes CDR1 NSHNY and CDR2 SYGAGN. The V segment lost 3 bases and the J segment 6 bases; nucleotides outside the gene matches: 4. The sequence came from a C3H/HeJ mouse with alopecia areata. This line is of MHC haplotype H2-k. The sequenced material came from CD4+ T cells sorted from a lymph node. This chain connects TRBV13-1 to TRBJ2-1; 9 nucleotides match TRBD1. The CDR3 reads CASSAPGQGAEQFF. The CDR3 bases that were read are TGTGCCAGCAGTGCCCCGGGACAGGGTGCT.